This TCR beta chain comes out of a study of shared clonotypes between healthy human individuals. Roughly 81 million PBMCs per unsorted sample were used for genomic DNA. Sequencing was performed with immunoSEQ multiplex PCR; in TCRdb, only in-frame clones are kept and a portion is missing. The table includes around 500,000 clones, about 72% detected once. Germline V gene sequence: CDR1 SQVTM, CDR2 ANQGSEA. The trim removed 7 bases at V and 0 bases at J, leaving 12 bases unmatched. The CDR3 runs 15 residues. The chain combines TRBV29-1 with TRBJ2-7; 7 nucleotides match TRBD1. The sample taken for sequencing was PBMCs. The sequence was obtained from a woman between 40 and 55 years old in good health. Some clones in this sample may be carry-over from other donors' samples. As DNA, the CDR3 is TGCAGCGCTGGCAAGGGGGCAGCCAGCTCCTACGAGCAGTACTTC. Its protein is CSAGKGAASSYEQYF.